The TCR beta chain described here comes from a study of T cell responses to AZD1222 COVID-19 vaccine. Broader study findings: Repertoires were obtained solely post-peak T cell response.

Some clones are missing from TCRdb's copy, which holds only in-frame ones; the method was immunoSEQ multiplex PCR. The sample carries approximately 200,000 clones, more than 75% recorded once. The CDR3 contains 14 residues. Germline CDR1 is LGHNT and CDR2 is FRNRAP. V was shortened by 1 base and J by 5 bases, with 11 bases between the two germline ends. A word on this clone: Its antigen is still unknown. Other DNA sequences of this sample code for an identical CDR3.

The receptor was isolated from an adult in good health. The sample was peripheral blood, taken on day 0 of MenACWY control vaccination. This sequence joins TRBV12-5 and TRBJ1-1; no definite D call. This CDR3 is CASGLAEGGTEAFF. The CDR3 DNA is TGTGCTAGTGGTTTGGCAGAGGGAGGAACTGAAGCTTTCTTT.